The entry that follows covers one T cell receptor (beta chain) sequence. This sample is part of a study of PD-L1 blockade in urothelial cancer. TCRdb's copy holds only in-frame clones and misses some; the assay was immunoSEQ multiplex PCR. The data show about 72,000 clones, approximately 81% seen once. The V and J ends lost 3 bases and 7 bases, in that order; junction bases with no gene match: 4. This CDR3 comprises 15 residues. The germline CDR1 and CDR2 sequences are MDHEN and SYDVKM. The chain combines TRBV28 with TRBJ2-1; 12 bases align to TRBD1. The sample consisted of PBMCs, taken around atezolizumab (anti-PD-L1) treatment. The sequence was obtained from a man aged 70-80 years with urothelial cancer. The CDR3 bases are TGTGCCAGCAGTTTGGGACAGGGGGCTAGGAATGAGCAGTTCTTC. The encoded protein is CASSLGQGARNEQFF.